The 2 T cell receptor beta chains below come from one sample, sequenced in a study of blood T cell repertoires in COVID-19 (dated by TCRdb to 2020 to 2021). Libraries were built with the immunoSEQ multiplex PCR assay. TCRdb took this table from immuneACCESS and kept in-frame rearrangements with V and J called. Such tables lack part of the clones; where checked against another copy, unresolved V genes explain under half of the gap, and the rest is unexplained. A total of approximately 360,000 clones appear in this sample, about 90% of them only once. The ten largest make up roughly 1.2% of the sample. The specimen was peripheral blood. These receptors originate from a man in his forties or fifties with acute or convalescent COVID-19.

This chain links TRBV9 with TRBJ2-2, with D tentatively TRBD1 (5 bases). CDR1 and CDR2 from the germline V gene are SGDLS and YYNGEE. V was shortened by 0 bases and J by 5 bases, with 14 bases between the two germline ends. The CDR3 runs 16 residues. CDR3: CASSVGQNLETGELFF. For the CDR3, the DNA is TGTGCCAGCAGCGTAGGACAGAATTTAGAGACCGGGGAGCTGTTTTTT. Full variable domain (missing parts from reference TRBV9 and TRBJ2-2): DSGVTQTPKHLITATGQRVTLRCSPRSGDLSVYWYQQSLDQGLQFLIQYYNGEERAKGNILERFSAQQFPDLHSELNLSSLELGDSALYFCASSVGQNLETGELFFGEGSRLTVL.

This rearrangement joins TRBV28 to TRBJ2-3, with 11 bases lining up with TRBD1. Trimming removed 4 bases from V and 4 bases from J; junction bases left unmatched: 1. Germline V gives CDR1 MDHEN, CDR2 SYDVKM. The CDR3 is made up of 14 amino acids. Written as DNA, the CDR3 is TGTGCCAGCAGTTCGGGACAGGGGGCAGATACGCAGTATTTT. This translates into CASSSGQGADTQYF.